One sample yielded the 18 T cell receptor beta chains listed below, sequenced in a study of blood T cell repertoires in COVID-19. Clones were sequenced by immunoSEQ multiplex PCR, and TCRdb holds only the in-frame ones, with some missing. The sample gives 55,000 to 65,000 clones, 85% to 90% of which show up once; more than 6.5% is in the top ten. Sequenced sample: peripheral blood. The receptors were sampled from a human donor with active COVID-19. The donor label of this sample is uncertain.

The chain is built from TRBV4-3 and TRBJ1-3; D perhaps matches TRBD1 (6 bases). The V end lost 0 bases, the J end lost 6 bases, and 9 bases lay between the germline ends. The germline V gene encodes CDR1 LGHNA and CDR2 YSLEER. The length of the CDR3 is 14 residues. The CDR3 spells CASSQDWGPNTIYF. Written as DNA, the CDR3 is TGCGCCAGCAGCCAAGATTGGGGGCCAAACACCATATATTTT.

V and J are TRBV28 and TRBJ2-1; D perhaps matches TRBD1 (6 bases). The length of the CDR3 is 14 residues. V was clipped by 7 bases and J by 7 bases, with 17 bases between them. Germline CDR1 is MDHEN and CDR2 is SYDVKM. The CDR3, as DNA: TGTGCCAGCAACAGCAGGGGCAAAATTAATGAGCAGTTCTTC. This translates into CASNSRGKINEQFF.

The chain employs TRBV6-2 or TRBV6-3 and TRBJ2-3, with D possibly matching TRBD1 (6 bases). With 6 bases removed from V and 5 bases from J, the gap between germline ends came to 12 bases. This CDR3 has 13 amino acids. From germline, CDR1 is MNHEY and CDR2 SVGEGT. CDR3 coding DNA: TGTGCCAGCAGCCCTACAGGGAGAGATACGCAGTATTTT. Translating gives CASSPTGRDTQYF.

The chain has TRBV7-2 and TRBJ1-2; the D gene is possibly TRBD1 (5 bases). Trimming took off 6 bases at V and 3 bases at J, with 20 bases between the two ends. This CDR3 is built from 16 residues. The germline V gene encodes CDR1 SGHTA and CDR2 FQGNSA. The chain's CDR3 is CASRFRTISLYYGYTF. CDR3 DNA: TGTGCCAGCAGATTTCGGACAATCTCCCTTTACTATGGCTACACCTTC. The whole variable domain, remainder taken from reference TRBV7-2 and TRBJ1-2, is GAGVSQSPSNKVTEKGKDVELRCDPISGHTALYWYRQSLGQGLEFLIYFQGNSAPDKSGLPSDRFSAERTGGSVSTLTIQRTQQEDSAVYLCASRFRTISLYYGYTFGSGTRLTVV.

V is TRBV27 and J is TRBJ2-7; 7 positions agree with TRBD1. The CDR3 loop spans 14 amino acids. The V gene's germline CDR1 is MNHEY and CDR2 SMNVEV (reference sequence). Unmatched junction bases numbered 10, after V lost 6 bases and J lost 5 bases. For the CDR3, the DNA is TGTGCCAGCAGCCACAGGGGTCCCCGGGACGAGCAGTACTTC. This encodes CASSHRGPRDEQYF.

The chain is built from TRBV5-6 and TRBJ1-5; a possible D gene is TRBD1 (5 bases). V gave up 1 base and J gave up 7 bases, with 18 bases separating them. This CDR3 region has 16 residues. From germline, CDR1 is SGHDT and CDR2 YYEEEE. CDR3 in amino acids: CASSLSRKGPGQPQHF. The CDR3 DNA reads TGTGCCAGCAGCTTGAGTAGGAAGGGGCCCGGGCAGCCCCAGCATTTT.

The V and J genes are TRBV11-2 and TRBJ1-3; no firm D call. Looked up from germline, CDR1 is SGHAT and CDR2 is FQNNGV. CDR3 length equals 14 residues. With 1 base removed from V and 2 bases from J, the gap between germline ends came to 6 bases. CDR3 nucleotides: TGTGCCAGCAGCTTAGCGGCGGCTGGAAACACCATATATTTT. Amino acid sequence: CASSLAAAGNTIYF.

The chain employs TRBV4-1 and TRBJ1-4, with TRBD1 matching over 10 bases. Looked up from germline, CDR1 is MGHRA and CDR2 is YSYEKL. With V trimmed by 5 bases and J by 4 bases, 22 bases remained unmatched. CDR3 size: 21 residues. The CDR3 protein is CASSTPSTGTGARAINEKLFF. The CDR3 DNA follows: TGCGCCAGCAGCACCCCTTCCACCGGGACAGGGGCAAGGGCCATTAATGAAAAACTGTTTTTT.

The chain uses TRBV9 and TRBJ2-2, with 8 bases matching TRBD2. The V gene end was trimmed by 0 bases and the J gene end by 10 bases; junction bases not matched to a gene: 8. Germline V gene sequence: CDR1 SGDLS, CDR2 YYNGEE. CDR3 length: 15 residues. In nucleotides, the CDR3 is TGTGCCAGCAGCGTAGAGTCGGCGCGGGGGGTGGAGCTGTTTTTT. This encodes CASSVESARGVELFF.

J is TRBJ2-5 and V is TRBV18, with 9 bases that match TRBD2. The CDR3 contains 15 residues. CDR1 and CDR2 from the germline V gene are KGHSH and LQKENI. Germline trimming cut 0 bases from V and 3 bases from J; bases unmatched to any gene: 2. CDR3 nucleotide sequence: TGTGCCAGCTCACCACCACTAGCGGGTGAAGAGACCCAGTACTTC. Amino acid sequence: CASSPPLAGEETQYF. The full variable domain, rest sourced from reference TRBV18 and TRBJ2-5, is NAGVMQNPRHLVRRRGQEARLRCSPMKGHSHVYWYRQLPEEGLKFMVYLQKENIIDESGMPKERFSAEFPKEGPSILRIQQVVRGDSAAYFCASSPPLAGEETQYFGPGTRLLVL.

The chain is built from TRBV7-8 and TRBJ1-5, with 7 bases lining up with TRBD1. The CDR3 is made up of 15 amino acids. Per germline, CDR1 SGHVS and CDR2 FQNEAQ. V shed 5 bases, J shed 6 bases, and the junction held 10 bases outside the gene matches. The CDR3 region is CASSPRDSRIQPQHF. CDR3 bases: TGTGCCAGCAGCCCGCGGGACAGTAGGATTCAGCCCCAGCATTTT.

The chain couples TRBV7-3 to TRBJ2-3; 7 bases agree with TRBD2. J lost 2 bases, V lost 2 bases, and 7 bases had no gene match. The germline V gene has CDR1 SGHTA and CDR2 FQGTGA. This CDR3 region has 16 residues. CDR3 loop: CASSLAGDFYTDTQYF. CDR3 nucleotide sequence: TGTGCCAGCAGCTTAGCGGGGGACTTCTACACAGATACGCAGTATTTT.

V usage is TRBV7-9 and J usage is TRBJ2-1; tentatively, D is TRBD1 (5 bases). Germline V lookup: CDR1 SEHNR, CDR2 FQNEAQ (reference sequence). The length of the CDR3 is 13 residues. V lost 5 bases and J lost 6, with 11 bases in between. The CDR3 DNA reads TGTGCCAGCAGCCTGGCTGGGGCCAATGAGCAGTTCTTC. This codes for CASSLAGANEQFF.

About this clone: The sample holds other DNA sequences that translate to the same CDR3. The gene calls are TRBV7-3 and TRBJ2-5; 7 nucleotides align to TRBD2. The CDR3 has 14 amino acids. The junction had 5 bases not matched to a gene; V was cut back by 5 bases and J by 2 bases. From germline, CDR1 is SGHTA and CDR2 FQGTGA. The CDR3 DNA reads TGTGCCAGCAGCCCGTCGGGGGGACAAGAGACCCAGTACTTC. It yields the protein CASSPSGGQETQYF.

The CDR3 reads CASTPPGGVGDTQYF. CDR3 sequence (DNA): TGTGCCAGCACCCCCCCTGGGGGCGTCGGAGATACGCAGTATTTT. V and J are TRBV6-5 and TRBJ2-3, with D tentatively TRBD1 (6 bases). The V gene's germline CDR1 is MNHEY and CDR2 SVGAGI. V dropped 7 bases and J dropped 5 bases, with 19 bases sitting between them. There are 15 residues in the CDR3.

The V and J genes are TRBV5-1 and TRBJ2-1, with 8 bases identical to TRBD1. CDR1 and CDR2 from the germline V gene are SGHRS and YFSETQ. J lost 9 bases, V lost 0 bases, and 11 bases had no gene match. The CDR3 covers 16 residues. This chain's CDR3 is CASSLGQGARISEQFF. In DNA, the CDR3 is TGCGCCAGCAGCTTGGGCCAGGGGGCGCGAATAAGTGAGCAGTTCTTC. Combining the CDR3 with reference TRBV5-1 and TRBJ2-1 gives the whole variable domain KAGVTQTPRYLIKTRGQQVTLSCSPISGHRSVSWYQQTPGQGLQFLFEYFSETQRNKGNFPGRFSGRQFSNSRSEMNVSTLELGDSALYLCASSLGQGARISEQFFGPGTRLTVL.

The V call is TRBV3-1 (or the pseudogene TRBV3-2), the J call TRBJ1-5; D gene ambiguous. Trimming left V 1 base short and J 1 base short, with 8 bases between. The CDR3 is made up of 15 amino acids. Germline V lookup: CDR1 LGHDT, CDR2 YNNKEL (reference sequence). CDR3 sequence: CASSQVVGSNQPQHF. The CDR3 DNA reads TGTGCCAGCAGCCAAGTCGTCGGGAGCAATCAGCCCCAGCATTTT.

As DNA, the CDR3 is TGTGCCAGCAAGAGGACGGGGGGGGGCTACGAGCAGTACTTC. Residues: CASKRTGGGYEQYF. This sequence joins TRBV27 and TRBJ2-7; 8 bases agree with TRBD2. The J segment lost 3 bases and the V segment lost 7 bases, leaving 8 bases of the junction unmatched. CDR1 is MNHEY and CDR2 is SMNVEV in the germline V gene (reference sequence). The CDR3 has 14 residues.